The clone carrying this T cell receptor (beta chain) was found a few times. The antigen is unknown. This sample was taken from a study of cytomegalovirus exposure and HLA in healthy donors. PCR amplification relied on 60 Vbeta primers (plus 13 Jbeta primers). Sequencing was performed with immunoSEQ multiplex PCR; in TCRdb, only in-frame clones are kept and a portion is missing. Among hundreds of thousands of clones listed, around 83% were seen once. Findings of the study overall: The study listed 164 cytomegalovirus-associated TCR beta chains. As a later analysis revealed, the rate of TCR association differed by HLA locus, with DRB1 most and HLA-C fewest. In a later analysis, most CMV-associated TCR beta chains appeared HLA-restricted.

This TCR came from a girl between 2 and 10 years old in good health and CMV-seronegative. Sequencing was carried out using PBMCs.

This CDR3 reads CASSSFMNTEAFF. CDR3 nucleotides: TGTGCCAGCAGCAGTTTCATGAACACTGAAGCTTTCTTT. The chain recombines TRBV28 with TRBJ1-1; D uncertain. Germline V gene lookup returns CDR1 MDHEN and CDR2 SYDVKM. This CDR3 has 13 residues. V gave up 6 bases and J gave up 0 bases, with 8 bases separating them.